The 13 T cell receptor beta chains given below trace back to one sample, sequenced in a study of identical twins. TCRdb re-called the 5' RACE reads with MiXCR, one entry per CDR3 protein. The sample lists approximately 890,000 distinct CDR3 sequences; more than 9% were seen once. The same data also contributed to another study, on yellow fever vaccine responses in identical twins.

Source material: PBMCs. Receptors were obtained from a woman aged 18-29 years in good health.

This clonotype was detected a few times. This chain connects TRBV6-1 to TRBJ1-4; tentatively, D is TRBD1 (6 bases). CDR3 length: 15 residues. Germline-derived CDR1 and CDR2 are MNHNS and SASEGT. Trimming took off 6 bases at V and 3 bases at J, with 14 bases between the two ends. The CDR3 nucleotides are TGTGCCAGCAGGAGGCCGGGACACCCTAATGAAAAACTGTTTTTT. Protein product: CASRRPGHPNEKLFF.

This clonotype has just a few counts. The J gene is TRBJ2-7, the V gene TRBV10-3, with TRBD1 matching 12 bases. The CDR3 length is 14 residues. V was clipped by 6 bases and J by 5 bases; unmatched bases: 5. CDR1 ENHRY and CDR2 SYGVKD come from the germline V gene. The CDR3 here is CAISEGQGAHEQYF. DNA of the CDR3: TGTGCCATCAGCGAGGGACAGGGGGCACACGAGCAGTACTTC.

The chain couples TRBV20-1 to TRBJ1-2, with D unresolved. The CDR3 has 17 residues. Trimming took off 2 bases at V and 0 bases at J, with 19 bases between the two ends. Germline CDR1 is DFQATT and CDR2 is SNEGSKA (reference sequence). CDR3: CSARPPQDQVANYGYTF. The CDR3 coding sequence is TGCAGTGCTAGACCACCCCAAGACCAAGTAGCTAACTATGGCTACACCTTC.

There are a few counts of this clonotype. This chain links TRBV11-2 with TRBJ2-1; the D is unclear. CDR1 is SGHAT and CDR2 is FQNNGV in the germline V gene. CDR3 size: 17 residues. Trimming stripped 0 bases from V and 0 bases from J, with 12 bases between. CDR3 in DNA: TGTGCCAGCAGCTTAGATAGGCGCCTGAGCTCCTACAATGAGCAGTTCTTC. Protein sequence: CASSLDRRLSSYNEQFF.

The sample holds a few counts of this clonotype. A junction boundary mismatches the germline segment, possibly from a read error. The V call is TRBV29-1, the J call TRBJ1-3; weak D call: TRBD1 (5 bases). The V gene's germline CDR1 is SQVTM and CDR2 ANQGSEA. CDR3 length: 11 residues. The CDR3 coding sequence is TGCAGCGTTGCGCCCGCGGGGCAGGTCGGTTTT. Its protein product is CSVAPAGQVGF. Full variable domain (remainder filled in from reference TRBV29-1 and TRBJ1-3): SAVISQKPSRDICQRGTSLTIQCQVDSQVTMMFWYRQQPGQSLTLIATANQGSEATYESGFVIDKFPISRPNLTFSTLTVSNMSPEDSSIYLCSVAPAGQVGFGEGSWLTVV.

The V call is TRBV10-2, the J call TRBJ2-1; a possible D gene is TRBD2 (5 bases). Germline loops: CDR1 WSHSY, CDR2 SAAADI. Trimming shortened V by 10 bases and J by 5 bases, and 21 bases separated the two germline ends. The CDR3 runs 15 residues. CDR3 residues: CATKSQLRENNEQFF. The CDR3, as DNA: TGCGCCACCAAGAGCCAGTTAAGGGAGAACAATGAGCAGTTCTTC.

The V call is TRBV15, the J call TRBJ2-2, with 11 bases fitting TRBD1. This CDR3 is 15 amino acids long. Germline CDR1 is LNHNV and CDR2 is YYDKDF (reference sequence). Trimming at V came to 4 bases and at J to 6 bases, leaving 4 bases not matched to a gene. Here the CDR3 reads CATSTWTGGPGELFF. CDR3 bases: TGTGCCACCAGCACCTGGACAGGGGGCCCCGGGGAGCTGTTTTTT.

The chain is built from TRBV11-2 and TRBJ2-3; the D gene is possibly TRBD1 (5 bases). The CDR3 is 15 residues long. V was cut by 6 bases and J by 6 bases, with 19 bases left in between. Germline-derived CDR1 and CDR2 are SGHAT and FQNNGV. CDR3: CASRTPGRAGDTQYF. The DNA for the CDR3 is TGTGCCAGCAGGACCCCAGGGCGCGCTGGTGATACGCAGTATTTT.

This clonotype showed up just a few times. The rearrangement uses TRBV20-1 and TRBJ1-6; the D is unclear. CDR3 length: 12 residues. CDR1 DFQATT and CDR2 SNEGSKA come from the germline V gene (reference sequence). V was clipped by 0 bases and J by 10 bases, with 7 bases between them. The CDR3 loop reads CSARDLGSPLHF. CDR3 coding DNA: TGCAGTGCTAGAGATCTCGGGTCACCCCTCCACTTT.

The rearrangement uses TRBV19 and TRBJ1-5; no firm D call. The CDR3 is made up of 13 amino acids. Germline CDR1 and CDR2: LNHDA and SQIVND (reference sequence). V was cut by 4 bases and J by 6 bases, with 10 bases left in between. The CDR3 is CASSTSTVQPQHF. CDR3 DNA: TGTGCCAGTAGTACCTCGACCGTTCAGCCCCAGCATTTT.

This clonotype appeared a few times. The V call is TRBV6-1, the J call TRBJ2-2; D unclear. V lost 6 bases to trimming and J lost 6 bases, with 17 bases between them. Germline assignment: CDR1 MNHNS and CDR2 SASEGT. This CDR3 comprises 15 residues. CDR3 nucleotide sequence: TGTGCCAGCAGGGCCCTGGCTCGTGGTTCCGGGGAGCTGTTTTTT. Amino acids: CASRALARGSGELFF.

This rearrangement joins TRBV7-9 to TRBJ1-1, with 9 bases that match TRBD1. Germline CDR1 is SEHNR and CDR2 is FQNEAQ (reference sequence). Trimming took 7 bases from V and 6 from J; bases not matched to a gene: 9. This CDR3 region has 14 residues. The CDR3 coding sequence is TGTGCCAGCAATTCCGGGACAGGGATCGCTGAAGCTTTCTTT. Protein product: CASNSGTGIAEAFF.

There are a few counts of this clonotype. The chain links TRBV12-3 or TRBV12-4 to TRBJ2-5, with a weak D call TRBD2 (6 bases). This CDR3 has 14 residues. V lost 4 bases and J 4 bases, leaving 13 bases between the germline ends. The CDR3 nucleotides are TGTGCCAGCAGTTATCGGGGGATAAGAGAGACCCAGTACTTC. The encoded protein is CASSYRGIRETQYF.